What follows is one T cell receptor beta chain and its context. The source of the sample is a study of technical replicates of blood from several donors. TCRdb keeps only in-frame clones here, not all; method: immunoSEQ multiplex PCR. The repertoire consists of about 83,000 clones, with approximately 94% occurring once and the leading ten covering 0.25%. Input material: T cells isolated from PBMCs. This clonotype originated in a human donor in good health.

Written as DNA, the CDR3 is TGTGCCAGCAGCAAGCCTCCCTCGGGGACCCAGTACTTC. Its protein product is CASSKPPSGTQYF. This chain uses TRBV7-2 with TRBJ2-5, with D hard to call. Trimming removed 5 bases at V and 7 bases at J, with 14 bases between. CDR1 and CDR2 from the germline V gene are SGHTA and FQGNSA. CDR3 size: 13 residues.